The 3 T cell receptor beta chains below were found in one sample sequenced in a study of identical twins. TCRdb used MiXCR to reprocess the 5' RACE reads, holding one entry per CDR3 protein. The table includes 430,000 or so distinct CDR3 sequences, approximately 24% detected once. The data also belong to a second study, concerning T cells expressing NK-cell markers.

Input material: CD4+ T cells sorted from blood. The receptors were gathered from a woman aged 18 to 35 in good health.

The V and J genes are TRBV11-2 and TRBJ2-5; D not resolved. V was clipped by 7 bases and J by 2 bases, with 17 bases between them. Looked up from germline, CDR1 is SGHAT and CDR2 is FQNNGV. The CDR3 runs 15 residues. The CDR3 loop reads CASIQGWATQETQYF. CDR3 in DNA: TGTGCCAGCATCCAAGGCTGGGCTACGCAAGAGACCCAGTACTTC. Variable domain in full (rest from reference TRBV11-2 and TRBJ2-5): EAGVAQSPRYKIIEKRQSVAFWCNPISGHATLYWYQQILGQGPKLLIQFQNNGVVDDSQLPKDRFSAERLKGVDSTLKIQPAKLEDSAVYLCASIQGWATQETQYFGPGTRLLVL.

This clonotype was picked up a small number of times. The genes are TRBV7-9 and TRBJ2-3, with 10 bases aligning to TRBD1. The trim removed 5 bases at V and 3 bases at J, leaving 8 bases unmatched. Per the germline V gene, CDR1 is SEHNR and CDR2 is FQNEAQ (reference sequence). The CDR3 sequence is 16 residues long. The CDR3: CASSPDLGQGTDTQYF. CDR3 DNA: TGTGCCAGCAGCCCCGATCTGGGACAGGGGACAGATACGCAGTATTTT.

This clonotype has only a few counts. The chain joins TRBV5-1 to TRBJ2-7; D not certain. With 0 bases removed from V and 0 bases from J, the gap between germline ends came to 10 bases. CDR1 is SGHRS and CDR2 is YFSETQ in the germline V gene. The CDR3 runs 15 residues. CDR3 region: CASSLAGPSSYEQYF. The CDR3 nucleotides are TGCGCCAGCAGCTTGGCGGGCCCTAGCTCCTACGAGCAGTACTTC.